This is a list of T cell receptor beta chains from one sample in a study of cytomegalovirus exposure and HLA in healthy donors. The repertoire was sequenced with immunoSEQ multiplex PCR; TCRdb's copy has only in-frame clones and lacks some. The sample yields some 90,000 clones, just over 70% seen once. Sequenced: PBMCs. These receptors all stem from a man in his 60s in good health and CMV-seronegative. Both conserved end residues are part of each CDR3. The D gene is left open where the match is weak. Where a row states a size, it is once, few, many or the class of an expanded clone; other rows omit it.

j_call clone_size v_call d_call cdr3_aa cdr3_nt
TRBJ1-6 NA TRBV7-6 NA CASSLRWADNSPLHF TGTGCCAGCAGCTTAAGGTGGGCTGATAATTCACCCCTCCACTTT
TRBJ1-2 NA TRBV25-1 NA CASSDGLGDHGYTF TGTGCCAGCAGTGACGGGTTAGGGGATCATGGCTACACCTTC
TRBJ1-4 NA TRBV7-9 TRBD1 CASSVPGQGLPKLFF TGTGCCAGCAGCGTACCGGGACAGGGACTGCCAAAACTGTTTTTT
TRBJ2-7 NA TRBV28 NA CASSPTGSYEQYF TGTGCCAGCAGCCCGACAGGCTCCTACGAGCAGTACTTC
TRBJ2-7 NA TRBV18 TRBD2 CASSPEGLAGYEQYF TGTGCCAGCTCACCGGAAGGACTAGCGGGATACGAGCAGTACTTC
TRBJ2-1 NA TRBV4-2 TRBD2 CASSQGLAVNEQFF TGTGCCAGCAGCCAAGGACTAGCCGTCAATGAGCAGTTCTTC
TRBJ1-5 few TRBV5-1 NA CASSFDVSQPQHF TGCGCCAGCAGCTTTGATGTGAGTCAGCCCCAGCATTTT
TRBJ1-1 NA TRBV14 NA CASSQGPFDEAFF TGTGCCAGCAGCCAGGGGCCTTTCGATGAAGCTTTCTTT
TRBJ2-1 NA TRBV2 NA CASSVGGMYNEQFF TGTGCCAGCAGTGTGGGCGGGATGTACAATGAGCAGTTCTTC
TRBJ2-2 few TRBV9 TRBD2 CASSVGGTSALFTGELFF TGTGCCAGCAGCGTAGGTGGGACTAGTGCTTTATTCACCGGGGAGCTGTTTTTT
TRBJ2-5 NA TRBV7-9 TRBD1 CASSWGQGQETQYF TGTGCCAGCAGCTGGGGACAGGGTCAAGAGACCCAGTACTTC
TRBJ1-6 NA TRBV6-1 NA CASSDRYSPLHF TGTGCCAGCAGTGACAGGTATTCACCCCTCCACTTT
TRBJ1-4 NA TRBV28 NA CASSPRAGANEKLFF TGTGCCAGCAGCCCCCGGGCCGGGGCTAATGAAAAACTGTTTTTT
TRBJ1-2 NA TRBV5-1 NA CASSFGFGGGAYGYTF TGCGCCAGCAGCTTTGGCTTTGGCGGGGGGGCCTATGGCTACACCTTC
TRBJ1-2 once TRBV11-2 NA CASSLGAVVYGYTF TGTGCCAGCAGCTTGGGGGCGGTGGTCTATGGCTACACCTTC
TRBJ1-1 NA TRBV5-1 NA CASSLVVRVENTEAFF TGCGCCAGCAGCTTGGTAGTCCGGGTGGAGAACACTGAAGCTTTCTTT
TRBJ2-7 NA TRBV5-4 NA CASSQPGGLSYEQYF TGTGCCAGCAGCCAACCGGGGGGCCTCTCCTACGAGCAGTACTTC
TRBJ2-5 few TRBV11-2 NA CASSLLRGTGETQYF TGTGCCAGCAGCTTACTCCGGGGAACGGGCGAGACCCAGTACTTC
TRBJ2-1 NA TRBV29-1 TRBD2 CSGELAAYNEQFF TGCAGCGGGGAACTAGCGGCATACAATGAGCAGTTCTTC
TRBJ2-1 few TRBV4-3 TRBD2 CASSQDLRTSLGEQFF TGCGCCAGCAGCCAAGATCTTAGGACTAGTCTCGGGGAGCAGTTCTTC
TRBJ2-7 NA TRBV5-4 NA CASSAASGFQSSYEQYF TGTGCCAGCAGCGCCGCCTCGGGTTTCCAGAGCTCCTACGAGCAGTACTTC
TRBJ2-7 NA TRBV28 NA CASSLRGPIDEQYF TGTGCCAGCAGTTTGAGAGGGCCTATCGACGAGCAGTACTTC
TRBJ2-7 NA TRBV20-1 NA CSAFQHYEQYF TGCAGTGCTTTCCAACACTACGAGCAGTACTTC
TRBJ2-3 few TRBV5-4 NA CASSPPGGGAATDTQYF TGTGCCAGCAGCCCCCCCGGCGGAGGTGCGGCCACAGATACGCAGTATTTT
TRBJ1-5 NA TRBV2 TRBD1 CASSLLTGGNQPQHF TGTGCCAGCAGCCTTCTGACAGGGGGCAATCAGCCCCAGCATTTT
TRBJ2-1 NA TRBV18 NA CASSPLRGATPYNEQFF TGTGCCAGCTCACCTCTCAGGGGGGCGACCCCCTACAATGAGCAGTTCTTC
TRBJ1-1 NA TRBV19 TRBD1 CASSPRQGRAFF TGTGCCAGTAGTCCCCGACAGGGGAGAGCTTTCTTT
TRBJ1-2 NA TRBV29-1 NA CSAATEPNYGYTF TGCAGCGCCGCGACAGAACCCAACTATGGCTACACCTTC
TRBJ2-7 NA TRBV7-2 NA CASSLDPPGRGLTYEQYF TGTGCCAGCAGCTTAGATCCCCCTGGGCGCGGGCTTACCTACGAGCAGTACTTC
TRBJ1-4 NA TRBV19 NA CASSIAGITNEKLFF TGTGCCAGTAGTATTGCGGGAATCACTAATGAAAAACTGTTTTTT
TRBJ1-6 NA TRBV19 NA CASSIGGGSYNSPLHF TGTGCCAGTAGTATTGGCGGGGGCTCCTATAATTCACCCCTCCACTTT
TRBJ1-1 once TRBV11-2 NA CASSLVGVGDTEAFF TGTGCCAGCAGCTTAGTAGGGGTGGGTGACACTGAAGCTTTCTTT
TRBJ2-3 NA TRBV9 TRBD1 CASSANWGQGSTDTQYF TGTGCCAGCAGCGCCAATTGGGGACAGGGAAGCACAGATACGCAGTATTTT
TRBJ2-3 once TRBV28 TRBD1 CGAAGQGVDTQYF TGTGGGGCCGCAGGACAGGGGGTAGATACGCAGTATTTT
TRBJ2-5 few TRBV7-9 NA CASSLGISGETQYF TGTGCCAGCAGCTTAGGTATTAGCGGAGAGACCCAGTACTTC